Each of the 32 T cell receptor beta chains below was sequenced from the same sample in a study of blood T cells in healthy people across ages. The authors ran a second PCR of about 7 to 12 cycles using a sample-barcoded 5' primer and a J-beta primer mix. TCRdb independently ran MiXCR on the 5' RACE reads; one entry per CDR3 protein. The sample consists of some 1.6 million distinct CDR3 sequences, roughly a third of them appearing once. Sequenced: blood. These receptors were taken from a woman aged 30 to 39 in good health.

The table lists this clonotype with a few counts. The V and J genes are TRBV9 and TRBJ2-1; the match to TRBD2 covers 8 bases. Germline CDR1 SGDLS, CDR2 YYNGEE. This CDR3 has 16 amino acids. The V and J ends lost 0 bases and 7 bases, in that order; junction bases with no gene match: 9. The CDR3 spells CASSVVPAGVRNEQFF. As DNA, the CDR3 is TGTGCCAGCAGCGTAGTGCCAGCGGGAGTCAGGAATGAGCAGTTCTTC. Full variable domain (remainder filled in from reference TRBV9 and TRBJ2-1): DSGVTQTPKHLITATGQRVTLRCSPRSGDLSVYWYQQSLDQGLQFLIQYYNGEERAKGNILERFSAQQFPDLHSELNLSSLELGDSALYFCASSVVPAGVRNEQFFGPGTRLTVL.

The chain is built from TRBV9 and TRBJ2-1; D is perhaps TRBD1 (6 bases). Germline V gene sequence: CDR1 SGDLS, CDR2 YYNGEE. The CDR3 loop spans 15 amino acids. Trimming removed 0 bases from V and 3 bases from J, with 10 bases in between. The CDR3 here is CASSVGQGYYNEQFF. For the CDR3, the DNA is TGTGCCAGCAGCGTAGGGCAGGGGTACTACAATGAGCAGTTCTTC.

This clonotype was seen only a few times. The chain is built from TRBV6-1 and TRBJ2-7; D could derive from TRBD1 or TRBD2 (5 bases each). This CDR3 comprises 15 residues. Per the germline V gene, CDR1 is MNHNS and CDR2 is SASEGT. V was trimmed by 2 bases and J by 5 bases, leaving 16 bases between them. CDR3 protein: CASSEFGEGDDEQYF. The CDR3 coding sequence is TGTGCCAGCAGTGAATTCGGGGAAGGGGACGACGAGCAGTACTTC.

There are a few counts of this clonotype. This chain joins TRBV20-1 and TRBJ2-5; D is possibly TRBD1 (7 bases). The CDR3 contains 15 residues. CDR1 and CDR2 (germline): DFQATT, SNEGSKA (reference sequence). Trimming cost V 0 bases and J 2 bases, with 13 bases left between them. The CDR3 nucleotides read TGCAGTGCTAGAGATGGAGGGGGCAGACAAGAGACCCAGTACTTC. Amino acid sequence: CSARDGGGRQETQYF.

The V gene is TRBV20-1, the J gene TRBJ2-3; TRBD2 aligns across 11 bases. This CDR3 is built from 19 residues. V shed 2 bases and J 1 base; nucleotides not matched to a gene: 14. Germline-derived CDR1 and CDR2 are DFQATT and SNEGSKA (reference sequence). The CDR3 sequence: CSARSPGLAGGGGTDTQYF. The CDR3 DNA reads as TGCAGTGCTAGATCCCCTGGGCTAGCGGGAGGAGGGGGCACAGATACGCAGTATTTT.

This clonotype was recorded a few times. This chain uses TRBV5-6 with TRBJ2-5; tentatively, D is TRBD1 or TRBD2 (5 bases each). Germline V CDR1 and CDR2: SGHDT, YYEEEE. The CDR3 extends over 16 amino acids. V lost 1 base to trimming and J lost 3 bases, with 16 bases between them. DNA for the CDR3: TGTGCCAGCAGCTTGTTTGGTAGGCAGGGAGAAGAGACCCAGTACTTC. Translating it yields CASSLFGRQGEETQYF.

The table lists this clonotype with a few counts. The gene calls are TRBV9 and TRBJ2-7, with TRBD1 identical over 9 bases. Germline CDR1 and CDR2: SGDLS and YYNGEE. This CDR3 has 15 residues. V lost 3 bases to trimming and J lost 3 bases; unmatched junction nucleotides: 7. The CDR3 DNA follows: TGTGCCAGCAGCGGACCCGGGACAGGGAACTACGAGCAGTACTTC. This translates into CASSGPGTGNYEQYF.

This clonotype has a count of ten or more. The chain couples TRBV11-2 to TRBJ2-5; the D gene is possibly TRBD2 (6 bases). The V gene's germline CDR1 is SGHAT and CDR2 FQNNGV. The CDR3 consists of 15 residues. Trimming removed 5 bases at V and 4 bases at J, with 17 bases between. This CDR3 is CASSDWDSAAETQYF. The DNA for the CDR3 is TGTGCCAGCAGCGACTGGGACTCCGCGGCAGAGACCCAGTACTTC.

In DNA form, the CDR3 reads TGCAGTGCCCCCAAGACAGGGGGCCAAGAGACCCAGTACTTC. Protein: CSAPKTGGQETQYF. The chain links TRBV20-1 to TRBJ2-5, with 9 bases lining up with TRBD1. The V and J ends lost 6 bases and 1 base, in that order; junction bases with no gene match: 6. CDR1 is DFQATT and CDR2 is SNEGSKA in the germline V gene (reference sequence). The CDR3 has 14 residues.

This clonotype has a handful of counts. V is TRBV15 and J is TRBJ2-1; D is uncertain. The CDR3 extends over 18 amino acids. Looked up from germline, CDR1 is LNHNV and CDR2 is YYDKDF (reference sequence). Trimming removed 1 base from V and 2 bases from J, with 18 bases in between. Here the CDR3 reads CATSRGYPSAVTYNEQFF. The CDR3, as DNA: TGTGCCACCAGCAGAGGTTATCCATCAGCAGTGACCTACAATGAGCAGTTCTTC.

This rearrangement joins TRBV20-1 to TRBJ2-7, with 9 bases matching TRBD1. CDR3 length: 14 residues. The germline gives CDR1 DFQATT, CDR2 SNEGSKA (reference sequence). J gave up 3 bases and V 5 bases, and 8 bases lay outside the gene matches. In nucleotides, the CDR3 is TGCAGTGCTCAGAGGACAGGGGTAGTCTACGAGCAGTACTTC. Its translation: CSAQRTGVVYEQYF.

The CDR3 sequence is CASSLASWGARTEAFF. CDR3 sequence (DNA): TGTGCCAGCAGCTTAGCGAGTTGGGGGGCGCGCACTGAAGCTTTCTTT. The rearrangement uses TRBV7-8 and TRBJ1-1, with a tentative D call TRBD1 (6 bases). Germline V CDR1 and CDR2: SGHVS, FQNEAQ. The ends were cut back, 0 bases at V and 4 bases at J, with 15 bases in the middle. The CDR3 extends over 16 amino acids.

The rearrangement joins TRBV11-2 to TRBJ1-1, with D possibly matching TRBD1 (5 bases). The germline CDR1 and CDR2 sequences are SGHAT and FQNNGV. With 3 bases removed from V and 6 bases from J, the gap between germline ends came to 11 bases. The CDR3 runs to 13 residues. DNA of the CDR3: TGTGCCAGCAGCTTGGGGGGTAGATCTGAAGCTTTCTTT. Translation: CASSLGGRSEAFF.

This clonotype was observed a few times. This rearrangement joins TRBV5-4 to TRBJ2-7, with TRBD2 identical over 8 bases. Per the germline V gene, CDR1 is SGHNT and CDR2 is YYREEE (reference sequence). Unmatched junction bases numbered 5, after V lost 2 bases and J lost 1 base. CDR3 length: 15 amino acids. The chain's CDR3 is CASSFGERGSYEQYF. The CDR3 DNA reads TGTGCCAGCAGCTTCGGCGAGCGGGGGTCCTACGAGCAGTACTTC.

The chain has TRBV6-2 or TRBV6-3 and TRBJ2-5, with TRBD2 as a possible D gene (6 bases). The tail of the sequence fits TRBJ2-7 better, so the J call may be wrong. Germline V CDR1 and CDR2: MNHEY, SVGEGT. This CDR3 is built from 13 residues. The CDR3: CASSYALAHEQYF. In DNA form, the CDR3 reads TGTGCCAGCAGTTACGCACTAGCACACGAGCAGTACTTC.

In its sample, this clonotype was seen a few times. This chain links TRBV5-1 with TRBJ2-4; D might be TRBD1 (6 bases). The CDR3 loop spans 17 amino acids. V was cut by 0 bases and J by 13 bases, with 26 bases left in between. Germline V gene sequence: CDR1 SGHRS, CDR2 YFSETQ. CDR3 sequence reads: CASSLEGTRPPMGEQYF. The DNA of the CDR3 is TGCGCCAGCAGCTTGGAGGGGACAAGGCCCCCCATGGGGGAGCAGTACTTC.

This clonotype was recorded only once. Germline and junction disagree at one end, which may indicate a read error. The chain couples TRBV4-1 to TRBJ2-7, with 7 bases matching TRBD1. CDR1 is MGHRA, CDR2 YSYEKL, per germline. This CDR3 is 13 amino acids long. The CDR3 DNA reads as TGCACCAGCAGCCGGGCAGGGGGATACGAGCAGTACTTC. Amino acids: CTSSRAGGYEQYF.

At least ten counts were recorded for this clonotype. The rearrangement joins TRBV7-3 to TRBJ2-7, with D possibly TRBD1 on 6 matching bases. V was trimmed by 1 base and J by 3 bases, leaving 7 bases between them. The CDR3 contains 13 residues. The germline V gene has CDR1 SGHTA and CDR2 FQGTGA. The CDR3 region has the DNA TGTGCCAGCAGCTTAAGCAGGGGCTACGAGCAGTACTTC. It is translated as CASSLSRGYEQYF.

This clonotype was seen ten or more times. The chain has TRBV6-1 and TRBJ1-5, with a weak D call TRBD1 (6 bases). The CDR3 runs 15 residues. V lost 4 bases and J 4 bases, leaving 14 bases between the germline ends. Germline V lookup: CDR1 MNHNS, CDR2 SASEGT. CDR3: CASSAISQGNQPQHF. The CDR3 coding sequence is TGTGCCAGCAGTGCCATATCCCAGGGGAATCAGCCCCAGCATTTT.

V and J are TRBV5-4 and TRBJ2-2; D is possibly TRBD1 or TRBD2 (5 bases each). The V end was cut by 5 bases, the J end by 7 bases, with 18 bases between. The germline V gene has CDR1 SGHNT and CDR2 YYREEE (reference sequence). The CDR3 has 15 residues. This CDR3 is CASSRERGQDGELFF. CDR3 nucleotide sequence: TGTGCCAGCAGTCGTGAGAGGGGCCAGGACGGGGAGCTGTTTTTT.

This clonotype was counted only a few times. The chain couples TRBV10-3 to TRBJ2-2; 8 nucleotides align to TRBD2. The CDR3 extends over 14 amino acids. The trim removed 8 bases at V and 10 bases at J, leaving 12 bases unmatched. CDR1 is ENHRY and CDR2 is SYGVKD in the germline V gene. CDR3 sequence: CAIAREGKREELFF. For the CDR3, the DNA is TGTGCCATCGCCCGGGAGGGAAAGCGAGAGGAGCTGTTTTTT.

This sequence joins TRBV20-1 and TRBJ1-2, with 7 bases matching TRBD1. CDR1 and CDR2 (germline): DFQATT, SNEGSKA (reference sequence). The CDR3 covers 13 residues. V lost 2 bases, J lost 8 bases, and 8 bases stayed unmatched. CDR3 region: CSARSTGVWGYTF. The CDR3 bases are TGCAGTGCTAGATCTACAGGGGTCTGGGGCTACACCTTC.

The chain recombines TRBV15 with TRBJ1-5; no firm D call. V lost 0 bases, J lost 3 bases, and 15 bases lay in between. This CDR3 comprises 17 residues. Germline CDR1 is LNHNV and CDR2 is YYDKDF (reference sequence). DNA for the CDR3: TGTGCCACCAGCAGAGATCAGTTGGAGGAGGTCAATCAGCCCCAGCATTTT. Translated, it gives CATSRDQLEEVNQPQHF.

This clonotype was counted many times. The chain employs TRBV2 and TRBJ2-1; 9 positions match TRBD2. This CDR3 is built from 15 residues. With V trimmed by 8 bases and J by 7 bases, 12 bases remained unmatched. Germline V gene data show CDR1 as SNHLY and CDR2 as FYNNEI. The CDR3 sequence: CASRRAGGPVNEQFF. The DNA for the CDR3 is TGTGCCAGCCGTCGGGCGGGAGGGCCAGTAAATGAGCAGTTCTTC.

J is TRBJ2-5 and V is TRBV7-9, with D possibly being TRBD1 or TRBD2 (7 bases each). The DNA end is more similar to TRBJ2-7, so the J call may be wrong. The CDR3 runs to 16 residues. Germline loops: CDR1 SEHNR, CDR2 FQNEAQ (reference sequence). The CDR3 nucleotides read TGTGCCAGCGGCTCCCCCTGGGAGGGGGCGTTCTACGAGCAGTACTTC. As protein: CASGSPWEGAFYEQYF.

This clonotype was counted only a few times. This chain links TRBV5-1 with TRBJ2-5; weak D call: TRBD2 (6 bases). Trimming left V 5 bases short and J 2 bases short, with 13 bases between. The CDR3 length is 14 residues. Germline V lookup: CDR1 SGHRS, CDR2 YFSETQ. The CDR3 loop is CASRPLGRQETQYF. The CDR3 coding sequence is TGCGCCAGCAGGCCGCTCGGGAGACAAGAGACCCAGTACTTC.

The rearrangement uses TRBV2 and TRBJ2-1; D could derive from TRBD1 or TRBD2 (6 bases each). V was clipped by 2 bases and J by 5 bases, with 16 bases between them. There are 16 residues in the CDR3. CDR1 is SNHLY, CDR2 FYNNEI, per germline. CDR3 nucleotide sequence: TGTGCCAGCAGTGAAATATCGGGGGACACAGACAATGAGCAGTTCTTC. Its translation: CASSEISGDTDNEQFF.

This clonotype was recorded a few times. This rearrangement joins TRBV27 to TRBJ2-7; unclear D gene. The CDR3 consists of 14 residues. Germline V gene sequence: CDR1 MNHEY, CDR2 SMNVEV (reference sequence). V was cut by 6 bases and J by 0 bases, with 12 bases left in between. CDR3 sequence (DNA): TGTGCCAGCAGGTTCGACTCGAGCTCCTACGAGCAGTACTTC. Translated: CASRFDSSSYEQYF.

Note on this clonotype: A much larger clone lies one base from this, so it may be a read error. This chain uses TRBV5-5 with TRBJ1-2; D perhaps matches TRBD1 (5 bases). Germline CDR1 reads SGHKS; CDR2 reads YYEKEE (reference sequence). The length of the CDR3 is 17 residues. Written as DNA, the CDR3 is TGTGCCAGCAGCCCGGACACGACCAGACAATCTAACTATGGCTGCACCTTC. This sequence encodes CASSPDTTRQSNYGCTF.

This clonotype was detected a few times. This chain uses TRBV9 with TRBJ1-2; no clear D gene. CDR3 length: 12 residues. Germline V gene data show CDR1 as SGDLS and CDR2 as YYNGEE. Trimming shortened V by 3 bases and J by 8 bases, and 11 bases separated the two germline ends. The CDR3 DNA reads TGTGCCAGCAGCGCGGTATCGTACGGCTACACCTTC. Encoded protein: CASSAVSYGYTF.

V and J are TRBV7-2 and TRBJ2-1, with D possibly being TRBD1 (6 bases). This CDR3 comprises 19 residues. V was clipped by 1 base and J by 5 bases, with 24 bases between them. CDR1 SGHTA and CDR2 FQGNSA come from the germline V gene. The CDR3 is CASSLVVSRTALTDNEQFF. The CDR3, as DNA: TGTGCCAGCAGCTTAGTTGTTAGCAGGACAGCTTTGACTGACAATGAGCAGTTCTTC. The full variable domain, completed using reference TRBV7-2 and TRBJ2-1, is GAGVSQSPSNKVTEKGKDVELRCDPISGHTALYWYRQSLGQGLEFLIYFQGNSAPDKSGLPSDRFSAERTGGSVSTLTIQRTQQEDSAVYLCASSLVVSRTALTDNEQFFGPGTRLTVL.

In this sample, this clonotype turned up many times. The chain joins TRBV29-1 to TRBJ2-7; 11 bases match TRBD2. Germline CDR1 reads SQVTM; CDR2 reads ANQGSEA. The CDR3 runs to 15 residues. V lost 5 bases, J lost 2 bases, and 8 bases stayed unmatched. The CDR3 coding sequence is TGCAGCGTTATTCCGACTAGCGGGGTTACCTACGAGCAGTACTTC. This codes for CSVIPTSGVTYEQYF.